This T cell receptor (beta chain) originates from a study of T cells in Graves' hyperthyroidism and ophthalmopathy. V was clipped by 5 bases and J by 2 bases; unmatched bases: 8. CDR1 is MNHEY and CDR2 is SVGEGT in the germline V gene. The CDR3 extends over 17 amino acids. This clonotype was recorded at least ten times. From RNA transcripts, TCR beta CDR3 regions were amplified. In the first-round RT-PCR of the TCR CDR3, the HTBI primer set was used. Via MiXCR, TCRdb re-called the multiplex PCR reads, giving one row per CDR3 protein. Found here are some 500,000 distinct CDR3 sequences, around 15% of them singletons; the top ten hold over 25%.

This chain joins TRBV6-2 or TRBV6-3 and TRBJ2-1; TRBD2 agrees at 11 bases. Sample: blood. This receptor was taken from a woman in her thirties with Graves' ophthalmopathy. CDR3 protein: CASSQPGLAVAYNEQFF. The CDR3, as DNA: TGTGCCAGCAGTCAACCGGGACTAGCGGTGGCCTACAATGAGCAGTTCTTC.